Detailed here is one T cell receptor (beta chain). J lost 7 bases, V lost 5 bases, and 7 bases had no gene match. CDR3 length equals 15 residues. In germline, CDR1 is SGHTA, CDR2 FQGNSA. This specimen comes from a study of blood T cell repertoires in COVID-19. Study in general: T cells, B-cell-depleted T cells, or PBMCs provided the cDNA or gDNA that served as material.

Method: immunoSEQ multiplex PCR; TCRdb's copy keeps in-frame clones and lacks some. The table records under 350,000 clones, approximately 90% of them present only once. This receptor was taken from a middle-aged man with acute or convalescent COVID-19. The sample comprised peripheral blood. The rearrangement uses TRBV7-2 and TRBJ2-3, with 12 bases identical to TRBD2. The CDR3 here is CASSPTSGGPYTQYF. The DNA for the CDR3 is TGTGCCAGCAGCCCTACTAGCGGGGGGCCCTATACGCAGTATTTT. The full variable domain, its missing parts supplied by reference TRBV7-2 and TRBJ2-3, is GAGVSQSPSNKVTEKGKDVELRCDPISGHTALYWYRQSLGQGLEFLIYFQGNSAPDKSGLPSDRFSAERTGGSVSTLTIQRTQQEDSAVYLCASSPTSGGPYTQYFGPGTRLTVL.